A single sample is the source of the 27 T cell receptor beta chains below, sequenced in a study of T cells in women clearing cervical HPV infection (dated by TCRdb to between 2017 and 2018). The library was made by the immunoSEQ multiplex PCR assay. TCRdb's version of the immuneACCESS table is confined to in-frame rearrangements and falls short of the full clone set. An unresolved V gene accounts for under half of the shortfall where checked; the remainder is of unknown origin. This specimen's table enumerates around 29,000 clones. Approximately 2.9% of the sample lies in the top ten. Specimen: blood buffy coat. These receptors all come from a woman aged 18-70 years with a cervical HPV16 infection that either progressed to CIN3+ or cleared (not recorded which).

On this clone: The missing CDR3 end, 3 residues past where the read stops, is filled in from the germline J gene. The chain joins TRBV30 to TRBJ1-2; no definite D call. The germline CDR1 and CDR2 sequences are GTSNPN and SVGIG (reference sequence). This CDR3 region has 14 residues. The V end was cut by 0 bases, the J end by 7 bases, with 15 bases between. Partial CDR3 DNA: TGTGCCTGGAGTGTACGGGGAGGTTCTCTTGGC. It specifies CAWSVRGGSLG. The complete CDR3 protein is CAWSVRGGSLGYTF.

As concerns this clone: The read terminates 3 residues ahead of where the CDR3 ends, so the germline J gene completes it. The rearrangement joins TRBV4-1 to TRBJ1-5; a possible D gene is TRBD1 (5 bases). The V end lost 5 bases, the J end lost 4 bases, and 9 bases lay between the germline ends. Germline values: CDR1 MGHRA, CDR2 YSYEKL. This CDR3 region has 13 residues. The CDR3 protein is CASSWDSNQPQHF. CDR3 DNA, as far as it was read: TGCGCCAGCAGCTGGGACTCGAATCAGCCC.

Remarks on this clone: The read comes to an end 3 residues before the CDR3 does, leaving the germline J gene to fill in the end. The chain carries TRBV6-2 or TRBV6-3 and TRBJ1-5; D is undetermined. Trimming shortened V by 0 bases and J by 2 bases, and 5 bases separated the two germline ends. The CDR3 has 14 residues. CDR1 and CDR2 (germline): MNHEY, SVGEGT. The CDR3 DNA, read in part, is TGTGCCAGCAGTTACTCCGGGGGCAATCAGCCC. Amino acid sequence: CASSYSGGNQP. The full CDR3 is CASSYSGGNQPQHF.

A remark on this clone: The read is 3 residues too short to cover the CDR3 end, so that end is filled in from the germline J gene. V is TRBV10-3 and J is TRBJ2-5, with TRBD1 matching 9 bases. This CDR3 has 16 amino acids. CDR1 and CDR2 (germline): ENHRY, SYGVKD. V shed 0 bases, J shed 3 bases, and the junction held 5 bases outside the gene matches. The sequenced CDR3 bases are TGTGCCATCAGTGAGTCCCCAGGGACAGGGAAAGAGACC. This translates into CAISESPGTGKET. The CDR3 as a whole reads CAISESPGTGKETQYF.

CDR3 bases read: TGTGCCTGGAGTGTCATCGGGAATTCACCC. Amino acid sequence: CAWSVIGNSP. The entire CDR3 is CAWSVIGNSPLHF. The chain carries TRBV30 and TRBJ1-6; D unresolved. The CDR3 end is not reached by the read, which stops 3 residues before it; the germline J gene fills it in. The germline V and J ends were trimmed by 0 bases and 7 bases, with 7 bases remaining between them. The CDR3 extends over 13 amino acids. Germline CDR1 is GTSNPN and CDR2 is SVGIG (reference sequence).

A remark on this clone: The missing CDR3 end, 3 residues past where the read stops, is filled in from the germline J gene. This chain joins TRBV5-1 and TRBJ1-6; tentatively, D is TRBD1 (5 bases). The CDR3 consists of 15 residues. CDR1 and CDR2 from the germline V gene are SGHRS and YFSETQ. V lost 4 bases, J lost 4 bases, and 12 bases lay in between. CDR3 DNA, as far as it was read: TGCGCCAGCAGCACGGGGGAGTTGTATAATTCACCC. Its translation is CASSTGELYNSP. The full-length CDR3 reads as CASSTGELYNSPLHF.

Concerning this clone itself: The read ends 3 residues early relative to the CDR3; the germline J gene fills the gap. The rearrangement uses TRBV6-1 and TRBJ2-5, with 10 nucleotides matching TRBD2. V was clipped by 2 bases and J by 4 bases; unmatched bases: 1. Germline V lookup: CDR1 MNHNS, CDR2 SASEGT. This CDR3 region has 14 residues. CDR3 bases read: TGTGCCAGCAGTGAACCTAGCGGGGGAGAGACC. Its protein product is CASSEPSGGET. The CDR3 reads in full as CASSEPSGGETQYF.

With regard to this clone: The read stops 3 residues short of the end of the CDR3; the missing end is completed from the germline J gene. The chain recombines TRBV30 with TRBJ2-5; possibly TRBD2 for D (6 bases). The CDR3 is made up of 13 amino acids. Germline loops: CDR1 GTSNPN, CDR2 SVGIG (reference sequence). CDR3 sequence: CAWSLSAGDTQYF. Partial CDR3 DNA: TGTGCCTGGAGTCTCTCAGCGGGTGATACC. The full variable domain, rest sourced from reference TRBV30 and TRBJ2-5, is SQTIHQWPATLVQPVGSPLSLECTVEGTSNPNLYWYRQAAGRGLQLLFYSVGIGQISSEVPQNLSASRPQDRQFILSSKKLLLSDSGFYLCAWSLSAGDTQYFGPGTRLLVL.

Turning to this clone: The CDR3 goes on 3 residues after the read ends, and that part is filled in from the germline J gene. The gene calls are TRBV7-8 and TRBJ2-3; the match to TRBD1 covers 8 bases. V was clipped by 2 bases and J by 5 bases; unmatched bases: 3. CDR1 and CDR2 (germline): SGHVS, FQNEAQ. The CDR3 length is 14 residues. CDR3 sequence reads: CASSLPRGLDTQYF. The CDR3 DNA, read in part, is TGTGCCAGCAGCTTACCCAGGGGGCTAGATACG.

Notes on this clone: The CDR3 is cut off 3 residues early in the read; its end comes from the germline J gene. This chain links TRBV12-5 with TRBJ1-2; D is unresolved. The V end was cut by 7 bases, the J end by 6 bases, with 15 bases between. The germline V gene has CDR1 LGHNT and CDR2 FRNRAP. CDR3 size: 13 residues. Incomplete CDR3 DNA: TGTGCTAGTGCAACACAAGGGTTGCATGGC. Translated, it gives CASATQGLHG. The entire CDR3 reads CASATQGLHGYTF.

On this clone: The read comes to an end 3 residues before the CDR3 does, leaving the germline J gene to fill in the end. The rearrangement uses TRBV10-1 and TRBJ1-5; 7 nucleotides agree with TRBD1. The germline CDR1 and CDR2 sequences are WNHNN and SYGVQD (reference sequence). The CDR3 runs 17 residues. V lost 10 bases to trimming and J lost 2 bases; unmatched junction nucleotides: 17. This chain's CDR3 is CAKPRLRQGIRNQPQHF. The sequenced part of the CDR3 DNA is TGCGCCAAGCCCCGTTTGAGACAGGGTATACGCAATCAGCCC.

Regarding this clone: With the read ending 3 residues before the CDR3 end, the germline J gene is used to fill in that end. This chain links TRBV6-4 with TRBJ2-2; 8 nucleotides agree with TRBD1. V was clipped by 4 bases and J by 3 bases; unmatched bases: 1. CDR1 is MRHNA, CDR2 SNTAGT, per germline. CDR3 length: 14 amino acids. The part of the CDR3 DNA that was read is TGTGCCAGCAGTGTACAGGGGGACACCGGGGAG. Protein sequence: CASSVQGDTGE. The full CDR3 reads CASSVQGDTGELFF.

Remarks on this clone: The DNA ends 3 residues before the CDR3 does, and the rest of the CDR3 is filled in from the germline J gene. The rearrangement uses TRBV6-1 and TRBJ2-3, with TRBD2 matching 12 bases. J gave up 4 bases and V 4 bases, and 3 bases lay outside the gene matches. Germline CDR1 and CDR2: MNHNS and SASEGT. The CDR3 sequence is 15 residues long. This CDR3 is CASSGLAGAADTQYF. CDR3 bases read: TGTGCCAGCAGTGGACTAGCGGGAGCCGCAGATACG.

Regarding this clone: Read data end 3 residues before the CDR3 end; the end is taken from the germline J gene. The V and J genes are TRBV6-4 and TRBJ2-2, with D possibly TRBD1 on 5 matching bases. V lost 2 bases to trimming and J lost 1 base, with 5 bases between them. CDR1 and CDR2 from the germline V gene are MRHNA and SNTAGT. The length of the CDR3 is 14 residues. The CDR3 loop is CASSDGQNTGELFF. The CDR3 DNA, read in part, is TGTGCCAGCAGTGACGGACAGAACACCGGGGAG.

The DNA read from the CDR3 is TGTGCCAGCAGCTTAGTAGCAGGGGTGAGGAAAGGAAATGAG. This encodes CASSLVAGVRKGNE. The whole CDR3 sequence reads CASSLVAGVRKGNEQFF. This chain links TRBV7-6 with TRBJ2-1, with D possibly TRBD1 on 6 matching bases. The read ends 3 residues early relative to the CDR3; the germline J gene fills the gap. CDR3 length: 17 residues. V was cut by 1 base and J by 7 bases, with 20 bases left in between. The germline V gene has CDR1 SGHVS and CDR2 FNYEAQ.

Worth noting for this clone: Read coverage stops 3 residues before the CDR3 terminus; the germline J gene supplies the remainder. The V and J genes are TRBV20-1 and TRBJ1-2, with a tentative D call TRBD1 (6 bases). The CDR3 length is 13 residues. The germline V gene has CDR1 DFQATT and CDR2 SNEGSKA (reference sequence). Trimming took off 7 bases at V and 3 bases at J, with 15 bases between the two ends. The CDR3: CSVLEDSHYGYTF. The part of the CDR3 DNA that was read is TGCAGTGTGCTGGAGGACAGTCACTATGGC.

A remark on this clone: The read ends 3 residues early relative to the CDR3; the germline J gene fills the gap. J is TRBJ2-7 and V is TRBV11-3, with D possibly TRBD2 on 5 matching bases. The CDR3 is 14 amino acids. Germline CDR1 SGHNT, CDR2 YENEEA. The V end lost 1 base, the J end lost 5 bases, and 12 bases lay between the germline ends. CDR3 protein: CASSLGASRNEQYF. CDR3 bases read: TGTGCCAGCAGCTTAGGGGCTAGCCGCAACGAG. Drawing the rest from reference TRBV11-3 and TRBJ2-7, the complete variable domain is EAGVVQSPRYKIIEKKQPVAFWCNPISGHNTLYWYLQNLGQGPELLIRYENEEAVDDSQLPKDRFSAERLKGVDSTLKIQPAELGDSAVYLCASSLGASRNEQYFGPGTRLTVT.

A note on this clone: The observed sequence ends 3 residues before the CDR3 terminus, with the missing tail filled in from the germline J gene. The chain links TRBV30 to TRBJ1-1; TRBD1 is a possible D gene (5 bases). The germline V and J ends were trimmed by 0 bases and 5 bases, with 10 bases remaining between them. CDR1 is GTSNPN and CDR2 is SVGIG in the germline V gene (reference sequence). The CDR3 has 13 residues. The CDR3 DNA, read in part, is TGTGCCTGGAGTGTAGCGGGGGGTACTGAA. Its translation: CAWSVAGGTE. The complete CDR3 reads CAWSVAGGTEAFF.

For this clone: Read data end 3 residues before the CDR3 end; the end is taken from the germline J gene. This chain joins TRBV20-1 and TRBJ1-2, with 8 bases that match TRBD1. This CDR3 is built from 14 residues. Germline V gene data show CDR1 as DFQATT and CDR2 as SNEGSKA (reference sequence). With V trimmed by 5 bases and J by 4 bases, 9 bases remained unmatched. CDR3 amino acids: CSAYQGAGGYGYTF. The CDR3 DNA, read in part, is TGCAGTGCTTATCAGGGGGCTGGTGGCTATGGC.

A word on this clone: The CDR3 end falls 3 residues outside the read, so it is completed with the germline J gene. The rearrangement uses TRBV20-1 and TRBJ2-1; D possibly corresponds to TRBD1 (5 bases). Germline V CDR1 and CDR2: DFQATT, SNEGSKA (reference sequence). V was pared by 2 bases and J by 8 bases, with 22 bases between. The CDR3 totals 16 residues. The CDR3 DNA, read in part, is TGCAGTGCTAGACCTCAGGGCCGACTCCTTGGGTATGAG. Protein sequence: CSARPQGRLLGYE. The complete CDR3 reads CSARPQGRLLGYEQFF.

Concerning this clone: The read terminates 3 residues before the CDR3 end, so the remaining end is supplied by the germline J gene. The rearrangement links TRBV12-3 or TRBV12-4 to TRBJ2-2; D gene unclear. The CDR3 is 13 amino acids. Trimming removed 6 bases at V and 5 bases at J, with 10 bases between. The CDR3 loop reads CASSAAGTGELFF. CDR3 bases read: TGTGCCAGCAGCGCGGCCGGGACCGGGGAG.

As for this clone: The CDR3 goes on 3 residues after the read ends, and that part is filled in from the germline J gene. This sequence joins TRBV11-2 and TRBJ2-2; D gene ambiguous. The CDR3 is 13 amino acids. Germline assignment: CDR1 SGHAT and CDR2 FQNNGV. V dropped 0 bases and J dropped 7 bases, with 6 bases sitting between them. Partial CDR3 DNA: TGTGCCAGCAGCTTAGAAGCTAACGGGGAG. Its protein product is CASSLEANGE. The whole CDR3 sequence reads CASSLEANGELFF. Supplemented by reference TRBV11-2 and TRBJ2-2, the full variable domain reads EAGVAQSPRYKIIEKRQSVAFWCNPISGHATLYWYQQILGQGPKLLIQFQNNGVVDDSQLPKDRFSAERLKGVDSTLKIQPAKLEDSAVYLCASSLEANGELFFGEGSRLTVL.

About this clone: The missing CDR3 end, 3 residues past where the read stops, is filled in from the germline J gene. This chain links TRBV20-1 with TRBJ1-1; D ambiguous. The CDR3 consists of 12 residues. Germline-derived CDR1 and CDR2 are DFQATT and SNEGSKA (reference sequence). Trimming stripped 5 bases from V and 1 base from J, with 8 bases between. The CDR3 DNA, read in part, is TGCAGTGCTCTGCCAGAGAACACTGAA. It yields the protein CSALPENTE. Given in full, the CDR3 is CSALPENTEAFF.

With respect to this clone: The read halts 3 residues ahead of the CDR3 end, with the missing end drawn from the germline J gene. The J gene is TRBJ1-2, the V gene TRBV19; D is ambiguous. Trimming stripped 8 bases from V and 6 bases from J, with 19 bases between. This CDR3 comprises 14 residues. Germline values: CDR1 LNHDA, CDR2 SQIVND (reference sequence). The CDR3 DNA, read in part, is TGTGCCAGTGTCGAGAGCCCCAGGAGAGATGGC. Its protein is CASVESPRRDG. From start to end, the CDR3 is CASVESPRRDGYTF.

About this clone: The observed sequence ends 3 residues before the CDR3 terminus, with the missing tail filled in from the germline J gene. J is TRBJ2-3 and V is TRBV29-1, with D tentatively TRBD2 (6 bases). In germline, CDR1 is SQVTM, CDR2 ANQGSEA. The CDR3 is made up of 14 amino acids. V shed 7 bases and J shed 2 bases, with 16 bases lying between them. The CDR3 is CSARRGTDTDTQYF. Incomplete CDR3 DNA: TGCAGCGCTCGCCGGGGGACCGACACAGATACG.

CDR3: CASSQEPGGELFF. Incomplete CDR3 DNA: TGTGCCAGCAGCCAAGAGCCAGGGGGGGAG. The chain recombines TRBV14 with TRBJ2-2; possible D gene TRBD1, 5 bases. Read coverage stops 3 residues before the CDR3 terminus; the germline J gene supplies the remainder. From germline, CDR1 is SGHDN and CDR2 FVKESK. Deletions cut 0 bases from V and 8 bases from J, with 7 bases between. The CDR3 loop spans 13 amino acids. Drawing the rest from reference TRBV14 and TRBJ2-2, the complete variable domain is EAGVTQFPSHSVIEKGQTVTLRCDPISGHDNLYWYRRVMGKEIKFLLHFVKESKQDESGMPNNRFLAERTGGTYSTLKVQPAELEDSGVYFCASSQEPGGELFFGEGSRLTVL.

Comments on this clone: The read finishes 3 residues shy of the CDR3 end, and the germline J gene is used to complete it. The genes are TRBV4-2 and TRBJ1-5; D is unresolved. The germline gives CDR1 LGHNA, CDR2 YNFKEQ. V was cut by 1 base and J by 2 bases, with 9 bases left in between. CDR3 length: 15 residues. The DNA read from the CDR3 is TGTGCCAGCAGCCAAGGTCGCAGGCGCAATCAGCCC. This encodes CASSQGRRRNQP. The whole CDR3 region reads CASSQGRRRNQPQHF.